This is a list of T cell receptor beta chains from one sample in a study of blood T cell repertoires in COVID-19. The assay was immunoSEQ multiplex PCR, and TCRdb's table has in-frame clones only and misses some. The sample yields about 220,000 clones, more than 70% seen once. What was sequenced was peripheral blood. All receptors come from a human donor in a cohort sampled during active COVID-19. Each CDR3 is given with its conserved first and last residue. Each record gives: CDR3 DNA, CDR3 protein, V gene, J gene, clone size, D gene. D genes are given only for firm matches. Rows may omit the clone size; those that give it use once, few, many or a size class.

CDR3 DNA: TGTGCCAGCTCCGTAGCGGGGATCTACAATGAGCAGTTCTTC; CDR3 protein: CASSVAGIYNEQFF; V gene: TRBV18; J gene: TRBJ2-1; clone size: once; D gene: TRBD2
CDR3 DNA: TGTGCCAGCGGGCAGCCCTACAATGAGCAGTTCTTC; CDR3 protein: CASGQPYNEQFF; V gene: TRBV6-5; J gene: TRBJ2-1; clone size: .; D gene: .
CDR3 DNA: TGTGCCAGCAGTTTAGACTTTGTGGAGGAGGGGCGTTACTACGAGCAGTACTTC; CDR3 protein: CASSLDFVEEGRYYEQYF; V gene: TRBV28; J gene: TRBJ2-7; clone size: .; D gene: .
CDR3 DNA: TGTGCCAGCAGTCTCTCGACAGGGTTCGGATCAGGCGGCTACACCTTC; CDR3 protein: CASSLSTGFGSGGYTF; V gene: TRBV28; J gene: TRBJ1-2; clone size: .; D gene: TRBD1
CDR3 DNA: TGTGCCAGCAGCTTAGAGGGCGGCACAGATACGCAGTATTTT; CDR3 protein: CASSLEGGTDTQYF; V gene: TRBV11-3; J gene: TRBJ2-3; clone size: few; D gene: .
CDR3 DNA: TGCGCCAGCAGCTTTGAGGGGAGGACCTACAATGAGCAGTTCTTC; CDR3 protein: CASSFEGRTYNEQFF; V gene: TRBV5-1; J gene: TRBJ2-1; clone size: .; D gene: .
CDR3 DNA: TGTGCCAGCAGTTCGGTCACAGGGATCCCTAACTCCTACGAGCAGTACTTC; CDR3 protein: CASSSVTGIPNSYEQYF; V gene: TRBV28; J gene: TRBJ2-7; clone size: .; D gene: .
CDR3 DNA: TGCGCCAGCAGCCAAGAAGTAGGGGGAGCCGGCTACACCTTC; CDR3 protein: CASSQEVGGAGYTF; V gene: TRBV4-3; J gene: TRBJ1-2; clone size: .; D gene: .
CDR3 DNA: TGTGCCAGCAGTGGGACCGGACAGGGGGGACAGACCCAGTACTTC; CDR3 protein: CASSGTGQGGQTQYF; V gene: TRBV25-1; J gene: TRBJ2-5; clone size: .; D gene: TRBD1
CDR3 DNA: TGTGCCAGCAGTGGGGATACTAGCGGGGAGAACACCGGGGAGCTGTTTTTT; CDR3 protein: CASSGDTSGENTGELFF; V gene: TRBV2; J gene: TRBJ2-2; clone size: .; D gene: TRBD2
CDR3 DNA: TGTGCCAGCAGTGCCTTTGGGGCGGGGGGGCCTCCACCCACAGATACGCAGTATTTT; CDR3 protein: CASSAFGAGGPPPTDTQYF; V gene: TRBV6-2/TRBV6-3; J gene: TRBJ2-3; clone size: .; D gene: TRBD2
CDR3 DNA: TGTGCCAGCAGTGAGGCGGGCCAATATAGCAATCAGCCCCAGCATTTT; CDR3 protein: CASSEAGQYSNQPQHF; V gene: TRBV2; J gene: TRBJ1-5; clone size: once; D gene: .
CDR3 DNA: TGCGCCAGCAGCCAAGATTTCGCAGGGGGAGCTTTCTTT; CDR3 protein: CASSQDFAGGAFF; V gene: TRBV4-3; J gene: TRBJ1-1; clone size: .; D gene: TRBD1
CDR3 DNA: TGTGCCAGCAGTCTAGGACAGGGGGCTCATCAGCCCCAGCATTTT; CDR3 protein: CASSLGQGAHQPQHF; V gene: TRBV6-5; J gene: TRBJ1-5; clone size: few; D gene: TRBD1
CDR3 DNA: TGTGCCAGCAGGCTCCGGGGTCTAAGCTCCTACGAGCAGTACTTC; CDR3 protein: CASRLRGLSSYEQYF; V gene: TRBV5-6; J gene: TRBJ2-7; clone size: .; D gene: .
CDR3 DNA: TGTGCCAGCAGCTTAAGCGGGGGGGATTCCTACGAGCAGTACTTC; CDR3 protein: CASSLSGGDSYEQYF; V gene: TRBV7-2; J gene: TRBJ2-7; clone size: few; D gene: TRBD2
CDR3 DNA: TGTGCCAGCAGGACGGGACAGGGCTCTGAAGCTTTCTTT; CDR3 protein: CASRTGQGSEAFF; V gene: TRBV6-5; J gene: TRBJ1-1; clone size: .; D gene: TRBD1
CDR3 DNA: TGTGCCAGTAGAGAGACTAGCGACACCGGGGAGCTGTTTTTT; CDR3 protein: CASRETSDTGELFF; V gene: TRBV19; J gene: TRBJ2-2; clone size: .; D gene: TRBD2
CDR3 DNA: TGTGCCAGTAGAGAGAATCTCAACTATGGCTACACCTTC; CDR3 protein: CASRENLNYGYTF; V gene: TRBV19; J gene: TRBJ1-2; clone size: .; D gene: .
CDR3 DNA: TGTGCCAGCAGTGCAACTAGCCCCATGGGGCAGTTCTTC; CDR3 protein: CASSATSPMGQFF; V gene: TRBV28; J gene: TRBJ2-1; clone size: .; D gene: .
CDR3 DNA: TGTGCCAGCAGCACCGGACCGATCCCGGGGACCGGGGAGCTGTTTTTT; CDR3 protein: CASSTGPIPGTGELFF; V gene: TRBV5-5; J gene: TRBJ2-2; clone size: .; D gene: .
CDR3 DNA: TGTGCCAGCAGCTTGGTACAGGGGGGAGATACGCAGTATTTT; CDR3 protein: CASSLVQGGDTQYF; V gene: TRBV5-8; J gene: TRBJ2-3; clone size: .; D gene: TRBD1
CDR3 DNA: TGTGCCAGCCGCCCAGGGAGGCACGGGGCCAACGTCCTGACTTTC; CDR3 protein: CASRPGRHGANVLTF; V gene: TRBV2; J gene: TRBJ2-6; clone size: .; D gene: .
CDR3 DNA: TGTGCCAGTAGTATGAAGCGCGAGCAGTACTTC; CDR3 protein: CASSMKREQYF; V gene: TRBV19; J gene: TRBJ2-7; clone size: few; D gene: .
CDR3 DNA: TGTGCCAGCTCACCTATTTCCCGGACATTGAGCCACGTCGAGCAGTACTTC; CDR3 protein: CASSPISRTLSHVEQYF; V gene: TRBV18; J gene: TRBJ2-7; clone size: .; D gene: .
CDR3 DNA: TGTGCCAGCAGCCACAGGCAGGGTACCACAGATACGCAGTATTTT; CDR3 protein: CASSHRQGTTDTQYF; V gene: TRBV3-1/TRBV3-2; J gene: TRBJ2-3; clone size: .; D gene: .
CDR3 DNA: TGTGCCAGCAGCTTACAGGGTATTGGCACTGAAGCTTTCTTT; CDR3 protein: CASSLQGIGTEAFF; V gene: TRBV5-4; J gene: TRBJ1-1; clone size: .; D gene: .
CDR3 DNA: TGCAGTGCTAGTGGCGGGGTATTTGGGGCCAACGTCCTGACTTTC; CDR3 protein: CSASGGVFGANVLTF; V gene: TRBV20-1; J gene: TRBJ2-6; clone size: .; D gene: .
CDR3 DNA: TGTGCCAGCTCACCGGTGGAGGACTACAATGAGCAGTTCTTC; CDR3 protein: CASSPVEDYNEQFF; V gene: TRBV18; J gene: TRBJ2-1; clone size: .; D gene: .
CDR3 DNA: TGTGCCAGCAGTGAATGGCAGAGCAATCAGCCCCAGCATTTT; CDR3 protein: CASSEWQSNQPQHF; V gene: TRBV2; J gene: TRBJ1-5; clone size: many; D gene: .
CDR3 DNA: TGTGCCAGCAGCTTCAGGACTAGCGGGGGGGCGGTGGGAGAGACCCAGTACTTC; CDR3 protein: CASSFRTSGGAVGETQYF; V gene: TRBV7-8; J gene: TRBJ2-5; clone size: large; D gene: TRBD2
CDR3 DNA: TGTGCCAGTAGTGTCGGGACAGTCCCTTATGGCTACACCTTC; CDR3 protein: CASSVGTVPYGYTF; V gene: TRBV19; J gene: TRBJ1-2; clone size: .; D gene: TRBD1
CDR3 DNA: TGTGCCAGCAGCTTCACAGGGCATAATGAAAAACTGTTTTTT; CDR3 protein: CASSFTGHNEKLFF; V gene: TRBV7-9; J gene: TRBJ1-4; clone size: .; D gene: .
CDR3 DNA: TGCAGCGTTGGGTTCGGACAGTCTAACTATGGCTACACCTTC; CDR3 protein: CSVGFGQSNYGYTF; V gene: TRBV29-1; J gene: TRBJ1-2; clone size: .; D gene: .
CDR3 DNA: TGCGCCAGCAGTGCAGAAAATCAGCCCCAGCATTTT; CDR3 protein: CASSAENQPQHF; V gene: TRBV10-2; J gene: TRBJ1-5; clone size: .; D gene: .
CDR3 DNA: TGCAGCGTTGTAGCGGACAGGGGGTACCAAGAGACCCAGTACTTC; CDR3 protein: CSVVADRGYQETQYF; V gene: TRBV29-1; J gene: TRBJ2-5; clone size: .; D gene: TRBD1
CDR3 DNA: TGTGCCATCAGCGAGGTTGTGGGGGCGCCCACCGGGGAGCTGTTTTTT; CDR3 protein: CAISEVVGAPTGELFF; V gene: TRBV10-3; J gene: TRBJ2-2; clone size: .; D gene: .
CDR3 DNA: TGTGCCAGCAGCGTAGGCATGGAGGGCACCATATATTTT; CDR3 protein: CASSVGMEGTIYF; V gene: TRBV9; J gene: TRBJ1-3; clone size: .; D gene: .
CDR3 DNA: TGTGCCAGCACCAAATCTTCAGGGGGGACCTTACATGGCTACACCTTC; CDR3 protein: CASTKSSGGTLHGYTF; V gene: TRBV7-9; J gene: TRBJ1-2; clone size: once; D gene: TRBD1
CDR3 DNA: TGTGCCAGTCACGACAGCTATGGCTACACCTTC; CDR3 protein: CASHDSYGYTF; V gene: TRBV19; J gene: TRBJ1-2; clone size: .; D gene: .
CDR3 DNA: TGTGCCAGTAGTACCGACATACAGGGCCCCGGGTCTGGGGCCAACGTCCTGACTTTC; CDR3 protein: CASSTDIQGPGSGANVLTF; V gene: TRBV19; J gene: TRBJ2-6; clone size: .; D gene: .
CDR3 DNA: TGTGCCAGCAGCCGGACAGGGCCCTATGGCTACACCTTC; CDR3 protein: CASSRTGPYGYTF; V gene: TRBV5-4; J gene: TRBJ1-2; clone size: .; D gene: TRBD1
CDR3 DNA: TGTGCCAGCAGCGCACCCGGGACAGGGGGCCAAAACATTCAGTACTTC; CDR3 protein: CASSAPGTGGQNIQYF; V gene: TRBV9; J gene: TRBJ2-4; clone size: .; D gene: TRBD1